This T cell receptor beta chain was sequenced for a study of cytomegalovirus exposure and HLA in healthy donors. The CDR3 covers 14 residues. Trimming shortened V by 4 bases and J by 7 bases, and 15 bases separated the two germline ends. The germline V gene has CDR1 SGHRS and CDR2 YFSETQ. PCR used 60 Vbeta primers and 13 Jbeta primers. Here immunoSEQ multiplex PCR was the method, and the copy in TCRdb shows in-frame clones only, minus some. The profile shows over 75,000 clones, 70% to 85% of them singletons. This clonotype was obtained from a woman aged 45-65 years in good health and CMV-seronegative. Sequencing was performed on PBMCs. V usage is TRBV5-1 and J usage is TRBJ1-5; unclear D gene. CDR3 sequence: CASSPDGVYQPQHF. The DNA of the CDR3 is TGCGCCAGCAGCCCCGACGGGGTCTACCAGCCCCAGCATTTT.